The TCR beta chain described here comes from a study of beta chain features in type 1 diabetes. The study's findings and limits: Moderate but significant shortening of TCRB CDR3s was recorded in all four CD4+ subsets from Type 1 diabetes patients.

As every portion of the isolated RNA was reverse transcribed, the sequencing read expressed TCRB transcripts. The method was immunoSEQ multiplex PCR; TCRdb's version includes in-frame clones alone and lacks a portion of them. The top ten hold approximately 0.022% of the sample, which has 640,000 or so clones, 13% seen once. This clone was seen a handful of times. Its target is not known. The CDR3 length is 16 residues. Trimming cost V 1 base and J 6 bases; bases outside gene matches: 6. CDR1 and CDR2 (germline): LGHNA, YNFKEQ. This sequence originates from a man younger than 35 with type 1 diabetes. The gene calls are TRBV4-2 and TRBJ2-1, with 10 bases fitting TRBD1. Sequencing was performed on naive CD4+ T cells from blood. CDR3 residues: CASSQVDRGQGNEQFF. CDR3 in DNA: TGTGCCAGCAGCCAAGTCGACAGGGGGCAGGGCAATGAGCAGTTCTTC.